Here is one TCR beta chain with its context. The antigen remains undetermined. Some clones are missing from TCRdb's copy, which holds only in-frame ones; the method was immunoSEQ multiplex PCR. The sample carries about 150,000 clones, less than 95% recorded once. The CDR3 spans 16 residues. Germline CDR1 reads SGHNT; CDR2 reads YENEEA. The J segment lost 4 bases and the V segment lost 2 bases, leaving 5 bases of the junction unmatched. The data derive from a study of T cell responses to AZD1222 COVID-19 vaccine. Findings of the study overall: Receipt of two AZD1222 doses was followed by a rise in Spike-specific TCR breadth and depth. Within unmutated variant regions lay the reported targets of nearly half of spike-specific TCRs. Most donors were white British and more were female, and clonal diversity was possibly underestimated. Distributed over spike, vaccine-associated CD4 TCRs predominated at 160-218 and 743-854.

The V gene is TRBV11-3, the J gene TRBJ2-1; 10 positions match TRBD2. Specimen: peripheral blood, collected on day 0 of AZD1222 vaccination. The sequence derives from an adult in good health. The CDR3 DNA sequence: TGTGCCAGCAGCTTATCGGGACTAGCGCCATACAATGAGCAGTTCTTC. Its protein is CASSLSGLAPYNEQFF.